The following is a T cell receptor (beta chain) sequence with its context. No cognate antigen has been identified for it. The record has no base qualities; no much larger clone is one base away. This record belongs to a study of blood T cell repertoires in COVID-19 (dated by TCRdb to the early 2020s). About the full investigation: Collaborator samples came from the United States, Italy and Spain and covered acute and convalescent phases of COVID-19. The material from the prospective study consisted of cDNA or gDNA derived from T cells, B-cell-depleted T cells, or PBMCs. Deeply sampled blood TCRbeta repertoires from subjects exposed to, actively infected with, or recovered from COVID-19 were included in the dataset. The repertoires were made available in a free public database intended to serve as a resource for research on the immune response to SARS-CoV-2. The samples were drawn from the first 160 participants of the ongoing ImmuneRACE study and from some 1,300 subjects provided by 6 global collaborators. Sample metadata almost always included a de-identified subject ID, COVID-19 status, age in years and sex. Where available, HLA class I and class II types were taken from metadata supplied by the sample provider and were not determined by assay-based typing. What the study reported, not specific to this receptor: Clinical and demographic metadata were provided uncurated, with the amount varying by source and participant.

The CDR3 goes from the cysteine to the phenylalanine over 14 residues. Only the CDR3 DNA stays, 42 bases, in frame from base 1. CDR1 is given as SGHRS and CDR2 as YFSETQ, both from the germline V gene. Between the V and J ends, shortened by 1 base and 8 bases respectively, the junction contains 13 bases. Whole blood was collected in K2EDTA tubes by collaborating institutions according to the institutions' own protocols. For TCRbeta analysis, collaborators shipped samples in one of three forms: frozen whole blood, isolated PBMCs, or DNA extracted from either of those sample types. The immunoSEQ Assay, a bias-controlled multiplex PCR, was used to amplify TCRbeta CDR3 regions from genomic DNA. On the study's bioinformatics: The number of nucleated cells in each sample was estimated from the amplification of reference gene primers within the assay. Sequence reads were collapsed and filtered to measure the absolute abundance of every unique TCRbeta CDR3 rearrangement. For each sample, productive Simpson clonality was calculated as the square root of Simpson's diversity index over productive rearrangements. This is the immuneACCESS table as TCRdb keeps it, with only in-frame sequences that have V and J called. A part of the clones is gone; compared with another copy, unresolved V genes explain less than half, and the rest is unexplained. The V and J calls and clone size are taken from that table; D and trimming were inferred from the DNA. The sample data list roughly 190,000 clones, and around 80% of these were observed just once. The biggest ten clones account for less than 20% of the sample.

The chain employs TRBV5-1 and TRBJ2-1; TRBD1 is perhaps the D gene, given 6 matching bases. The sequencing input was peripheral blood. The receptor comes from a human donor in a cohort sampled during active COVID-19. DNA sequence: TGCGCCAGCAGCTTGCAGGGGAATATCGATGAGCAGTTCTTC. It codes for CASSLQGNIDEQFF.